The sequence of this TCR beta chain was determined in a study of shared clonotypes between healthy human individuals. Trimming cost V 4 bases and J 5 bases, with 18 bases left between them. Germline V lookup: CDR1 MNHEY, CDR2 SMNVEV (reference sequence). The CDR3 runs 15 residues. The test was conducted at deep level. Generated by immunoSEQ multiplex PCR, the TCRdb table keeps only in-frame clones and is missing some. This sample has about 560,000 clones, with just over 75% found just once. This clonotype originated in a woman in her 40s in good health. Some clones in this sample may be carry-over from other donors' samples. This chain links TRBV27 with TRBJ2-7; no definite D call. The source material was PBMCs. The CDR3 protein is CASSSLGGGFDEQYF. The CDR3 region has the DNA TGTGCCAGCAGTTCCCTCGGCGGTGGGTTCGACGAGCAGTACTTC.